These T cell receptor beta chains were read from a single sample in a study of T cell responses to AZD1222 COVID-19 vaccine. Measured with immunoSEQ multiplex PCR; TCRdb has only the in-frame clones, and not every one. The sample has more than 250,000 clones, approximately 95% seen once. Sequencing used peripheral blood, obtained on day 0 of AZD1222 vaccination. The receptor source for this set is an adult in good health. Both conserved end residues are part of each CDR3. The D gene is left open where the match is weak. Size values are once, few and many counts, or a class for expanded clones, and some rows have none.

>TRBV13|TRBJ1-3|-|-
TGTGCCAGCAGCTTAGACAGTCTCTCTGGAAACACCATATATTTT
CASSLDSLSGNTIYF
>TRBV30|TRBJ1-6|once|-
TGTGCCTGGAGTGGGGGGGCCAATGCCTATAATTCACCCCTCCACTTT
CAWSGGANAYNSPLHF
>TRBV27|TRBJ2-5|-|TRBD1
TGTGCCAGCAGCTCCCCTCGACAGGGGATAGAGACCCAGTACTTC
CASSSPRQGIETQYF
>TRBV7-6|TRBJ2-2|-|TRBD2
TGTGCCAGCAGCACTCTTACTAGCGGGTCCCTCACCGGGGAGCTGTTTTTT
CASSTLTSGSLTGELFF
>TRBV10-2|TRBJ1-3|few|-
TGCGCCAGCAGTTGGGGGCCGCCCCAAAACACCATATATTTT
CASSWGPPQNTIYF
>TRBV28|TRBJ2-7|-|-
TGTGCCAGCAGACTTTCCGTGGGAGAGCAGTACTTC
CASRLSVGEQYF
>TRBV11-2|TRBJ1-2|-|-
TGTGCCAGCAGCCCAGCCCGGACCGGAGATGGCTACACCTTC
CASSPARTGDGYTF
>TRBV29-1|TRBJ2-6|-|TRBD2
TGCAGCGTTACTAGCGGGATCTCTGGGGCCAACGTCCTGACTTTC
CSVTSGISGANVLTF
>TRBV7-9|TRBJ1-1|few|-
TGTGCCAGCAGCTTAGCGAGGTCGAACACTGAAGCTTTCTTT
CASSLARSNTEAFF
>TRBV5-1|TRBJ2-3|-|TRBD2
TGCGCCAGCAGCTTGTCCCGCGGGGGAGCAGATACGCAGTATTTT
CASSLSRGGADTQYF
>TRBV5-6|TRBJ1-2|-|-
TGTGCCAGCAGCTTAGACAACTATGGCTACACCTTC
CASSLDNYGYTF